This TCR beta chain was recovered during a study of blood T cell repertoires in COVID-19. Germline assignment: CDR1 SGHTS and CDR2 YDEGEE. The trim removed 2 bases at V and 5 bases at J, leaving 2 bases unmatched. The CDR3 consists of 14 residues. TCRdb's copy holds only in-frame clones and misses some; the assay was immunoSEQ multiplex PCR. The sample yields 50,000 or so clones, over 65% seen once. Seattle patients were enrolled while actively infected and followed longitudinally. This TCR came from a man aged 80 or over with COVID-19, enrolled during active disease. V is TRBV5-8 and J is TRBJ2-5, with 11 bases matching TRBD1. The sample was peripheral blood. In nucleotides, the CDR3 is TGTGCCAGCAGCTTAGGACAGGGGGCGGAGACCCAGTACTTC. As protein: CASSLGQGAETQYF.